These 10 T cell receptor beta chains were all obtained from the same sample, sequenced in a study of blood T cell repertoires in COVID-19. The assay was immunoSEQ multiplex PCR, and TCRdb's table has in-frame clones only and misses some. The sample yields about 330,000 clones, approximately 89% seen once. The specimen sequenced was PBMCs or T cells enriched from blood (not recorded which). Receptor source: a man in his thirties or forties who had recovered from COVID-19.

This clone was seen once. The rearrangement joins TRBV28 to TRBJ2-7, with 9 bases matching TRBD2. The CDR3 totals 14 residues. Germline V gene sequence: CDR1 MDHEN, CDR2 SYDVKM. Germline trimming cut 2 bases from V and 5 bases from J; bases unmatched to any gene: 4. CDR3 amino acids: CASSLVAGVHEQYF. DNA for the CDR3: TGTGCCAGCAGTTTAGTAGCGGGGGTTCACGAGCAGTACTTC.

The table lists this clone with a count of one. This chain connects TRBV27 to TRBJ1-2; 8 bases agree with TRBD1. Germline V gene lookup returns CDR1 MNHEY and CDR2 SMNVEV (reference sequence). Losses at the gene ends were 3 bases for V and 4 bases for J; bases not matched to a gene: 7. The length of the CDR3 is 15 residues. CDR3 loop: CASSLGQVPTYGYTF. The CDR3, as DNA: TGTGCCAGCAGTTTGGGACAGGTACCTACCTATGGCTACACCTTC.

This chain uses TRBV5-5 with TRBJ1-2, with D perhaps TRBD1 (6 bases). Looked up from germline, CDR1 is SGHKS and CDR2 is YYEKEE (reference sequence). V lost 4 bases and J lost 2, with 9 bases in between. The CDR3 has 13 residues. CDR3 DNA sequence: TGTGCCAGCAGCGCTACAGGGAACTATGGCTACACCTTC. Amino acid sequence: CASSATGNYGYTF.

CDR3 sequence reads: CASSLPGQGPSPLHF. Here the CDR3 DNA reads TGTGCCAGCAGCCTCCCGGGACAGGGTCCTTCACCCCTCCACTTT. V is TRBV4-2 and J is TRBJ1-6; 9 positions agree with TRBD1. J was trimmed by 9 bases and V by 4 bases; bases with no gene match: 7. The CDR3 runs 15 residues. Per the germline V gene, CDR1 is LGHNA and CDR2 is YNFKEQ.

The V gene is TRBV15, the J gene TRBJ1-6; 10 nucleotides agree with TRBD1. The germline gives CDR1 LNHNV, CDR2 YYDKDF (reference sequence). The CDR3 has 15 amino acids. The V and J ends lost 4 bases and 11 bases, in that order; junction bases with no gene match: 8. CDR3 loop: CATSTAGQGMTPLHF. The DNA of the CDR3 is TGTGCCACCAGCACAGCGGGACAGGGGATGACACCCCTCCACTTT.

This clone is a singleton in its sample. This rearrangement joins TRBV5-6 to TRBJ2-5; 10 bases match TRBD1. This CDR3 contains 14 residues. The junction had 7 bases not matched to a gene; V was cut back by 7 bases and J by 4 bases. Per germline, CDR1 SGHDT and CDR2 YYEEEE. The CDR3: CASVDRGIRETQYF. The CDR3 DNA is TGTGCCAGCGTGGACAGGGGGATACGAGAGACCCAGTACTTC.

About this clone itself: One end of the junction is discordant with germline, which a read error may explain. The genes are TRBV16 and TRBJ1-4, with 7 bases fitting TRBD1. The CDR3 covers 12 residues. The germline V gene encodes CDR1 KGHSY and CDR2 FQNENV. The DNA of the CDR3 is TGTGCCAGCAGCCGGGACAGATCTAATTTGGCCTTT. The encoded protein is CASSRDRSNLAF.

The chain recombines TRBV2 with TRBJ2-5, with TRBD2 matching 9 bases. This CDR3 spans 13 amino acids. Germline V gene lookup returns CDR1 SNHLY and CDR2 FYNNEI. J lost 5 bases, V lost 7 bases, and 5 bases had no gene match. DNA for the CDR3: TGTGCCAGCAAGGCGGGGGGGCAGGAGACCCAGTACTTC. Its translation: CASKAGGQETQYF.

This clone has just one count. The rearrangement links TRBV11-2 to TRBJ2-3, with D perhaps matching TRBD1 (6 bases). Trimming took 5 bases from V and 2 from J, leaving 14 bases between them. CDR3 size: 15 residues. Germline loops: CDR1 SGHAT, CDR2 FQNNGV. CDR3 in amino acids: CASSIRYRVTDTQYF. CDR3 DNA sequence: TGTGCCAGCAGCATCCGCTACAGGGTCACAGATACGCAGTATTTT.

This chain joins TRBV6-5 and TRBJ1-2; no clear D gene. This CDR3 spans 14 amino acids. The germline V gene has CDR1 MNHEY and CDR2 SVGAGI. The V end was cut by 6 bases, the J end by 1 base, with 12 bases between. This CDR3 reads CASRGWELNYGYTF. As DNA, the CDR3 is TGTGCCAGCAGAGGTTGGGAGCTTAACTATGGCTACACCTTC.